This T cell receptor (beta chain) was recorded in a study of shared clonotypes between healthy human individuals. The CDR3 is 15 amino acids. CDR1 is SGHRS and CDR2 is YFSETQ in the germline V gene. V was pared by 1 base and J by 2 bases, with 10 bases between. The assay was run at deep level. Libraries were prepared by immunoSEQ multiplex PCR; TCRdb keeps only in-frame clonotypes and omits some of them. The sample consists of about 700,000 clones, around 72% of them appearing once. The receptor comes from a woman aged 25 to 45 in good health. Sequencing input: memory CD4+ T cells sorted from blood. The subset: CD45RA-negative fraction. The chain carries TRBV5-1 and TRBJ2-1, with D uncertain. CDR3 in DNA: TGCGCCAGCAGCTTGACGACCGCCGCCTACAATGAGCAGTTCTTC. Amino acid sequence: CASSLTTAAYNEQFF.